This T cell receptor beta chain originates from a study of Graves' ophthalmopathy and Graves' hyperthyroidism. Overall study context: Over 18 months of follow-up, stable hyperthyroidism required that no ophthalmopathy appear.

There are many counts of this clonotype. As the template, RNA transcripts were used to amplify TCR beta CDR3 regions. Second-round multiplex PCR came after first-round RT-PCR with HTBI primers. TCRdb processed the multiplex PCR reads anew with MiXCR; each CDR3 protein has one entry. The data contain approximately 540,000 distinct CDR3 sequences, less than 40% of them singletons. The CDR3 contains 13 residues. The germline CDR1 and CDR2 sequences are SQVTM and ANQGSEA. V gave up 5 bases and J gave up 4 bases, with 12 bases separating them. The V gene is TRBV29-1, the J gene TRBJ1-5, with a possible D match to TRBD1 (5 bases). The receptor's source is an adult man with Graves' hyperthyroidism. Sequencing input: peripheral blood or thyroid tissue (not recorded which). The CDR3 spells CSVSGTGNQPQHF. Here the CDR3 DNA reads TGCAGCGTTAGCGGGACGGGGAATCAGCCCCAGCATTTT.